Detailed here is one TCR beta chain. The method was immunoSEQ multiplex PCR; TCRdb's version includes in-frame clones alone and lacks a portion of them. The table includes about 21,000 clones, 79% detected once. This specimen belongs to a study of blood T cell repertoires in COVID-19. Study-wide context: Acute and convalescent COVID-19 specimens originated in the United States, Italy and Spain. PBMCs, B-cell-depleted T cells, or T cells were the source of the cDNA or gDNA that made up the material.

The V gene's germline CDR1 is KGHSH and CDR2 LQKENI. Trimming cost V 5 bases and J 7 bases; bases outside gene matches: 8. The CDR3 has 16 residues. The chain joins TRBV18 to TRBJ2-1; TRBD2 matches at 13 bases. Sequences were obtained from peripheral blood. The source of this sequence is a man older than 75 with acute or convalescent COVID-19. The CDR3 here is CASSSLLAGGRNEQFF. For the CDR3, the DNA is TGTGCCAGCTCATCCCTACTAGCGGGAGGGCGGAATGAGCAGTTCTTC. Full variable domain (missing parts from reference TRBV18 and TRBJ2-1): NAGVMQNPRHLVRRRGQEARLRCSPMKGHSHVYWYRQLPEEGLKFMVYLQKENIIDESGMPKERFSAEFPKEGPSILRIQQVVRGDSAAYFCASSSLLAGGRNEQFFGPGTRLTVL.